Shown below are 4 T cell receptor beta chains from a single sample sequenced in a study of blood T cell repertoires in COVID-19. The assay was immunoSEQ multiplex PCR, and TCRdb's table has in-frame clones only and misses some. The sample yields about 120,000 clones, more than 75% seen once. The sequenced sample consisted of peripheral blood. The receptor set was obtained from a man between 60 and 75 years old with acute or convalescent COVID-19.

This clone was found a few times. The V gene is TRBV7-6, the J gene TRBJ2-3, with TRBD2 matching 11 bases. Germline V gives CDR1 SGHVS, CDR2 FNYEAQ. This CDR3 region has 17 residues. V lost 1 base to trimming and J lost 2 bases; unmatched junction nucleotides: 5. The chain's CDR3 is CASSLEVTSGNTDTQYF. CDR3 nucleotides: TGTGCCAGCAGCTTAGAAGTGACTAGCGGGAACACAGATACGCAGTATTTT.

This rearrangement joins TRBV2 to TRBJ1-1, with a possible D match to TRBD1 (5 bases). The V end was cut by 5 bases, the J end by 2 bases, with 18 bases between. The CDR3 is made up of 16 amino acids. From germline, CDR1 is SNHLY and CDR2 FYNNEI. As DNA, the CDR3 is TGTGCCAGCAGTCCCGACCGCTCTGGGGCTAACACTGAAGCTTTCTTT. Its protein is CASSPDRSGANTEAFF. Full variable domain (outside the CDR3, taken from reference TRBV2 and TRBJ1-1): EPEVTQTPSHQVTQMGQEVILRCVPISNHLYFYWYRQILGQKVEFLVSFYNNEISEKSEIFDDQFSVERPDGSNFTLKIRSTKLEDSAMYFCASSPDRSGANTEAFFGQGTRLTVV.

The CDR3 nucleotides are TGTGCCACAGGACAGGGGGACACCGGGGAGCTGTTTTTT. It yields the protein CATGQGDTGELFF. The chain links TRBV24-1 to TRBJ2-2, with 10 bases identical to TRBD1. Germline CDR1 is KGHDR and CDR2 is SFDVKD. With V trimmed by 10 bases and J by 3 bases, 1 base remained unmatched. The CDR3 covers 13 residues.

The chain carries TRBV6-2 or TRBV6-3 and TRBJ2-5; TRBD2 matches at 12 bases. The CDR3 runs to 16 residues. Trimming took 4 bases from V and 4 from J; bases not matched to a gene: 7. CDR1 is MNHEY and CDR2 is SVGEGT in the germline V gene. CDR3 residues: CASSSPTLAGGETQYF. The CDR3 DNA reads as TGTGCCAGCAGTTCCCCAACACTAGCGGGAGGAGAGACCCAGTACTTC.